This entry concerns a single T cell receptor beta chain. What it binds is unknown. The validation cohort, a group of 120 subjects, included the donors and was separate from the roughly 720-subject first cohort. This sample was taken from a study of cytomegalovirus exposure and HLA in healthy donors. Study overall: Later analysis reported that the 120 or so validation repertoires shared the platform of the approximately 620 first-cohort repertoires. Study-level findings and limits: According to a subsequent analysis, TCR clusters from the first cohort were inclined to appear together in the 120 or so validation repertoires. There were 150 to 200 TCR beta chains listed as cytomegalovirus-associated.

The CDR3 runs to 13 residues. Trimming pared 0 bases from V and 5 bases from J, leaving 8 bases between. Germline CDR1 and CDR2: SGHRS and YFSETQ. TCRdb's copy holds only in-frame clones and misses some; the assay was immunoSEQ multiplex PCR. In the table there are 200,000 or so clones, roughly 82% of which are singletons. Sequencing was carried out using PBMCs. J is TRBJ2-5 and V is TRBV5-1, with a weak D call TRBD2 (6 bases). This TCR was sampled from a woman aged 25-40 years in good health and CMV-seropositive. CDR3 loop: CASSLVRGETQYF. The CDR3 nucleotides read TGCGCCAGCAGCTTGGTACGGGGGGAGACCCAGTACTTC.